Below, 2 T cell receptor beta chains from the same sample are listed, as sequenced in a study of cytomegalovirus exposure and HLA in healthy donors. Vbeta (60) and Jbeta (13) primers were used in the PCR. Clones were sequenced by immunoSEQ multiplex PCR, and TCRdb holds only the in-frame ones, with some missing. The sample lists fewer than 200,000 clones, more than 65% occurring once. The sample was PBMCs. The source is a male donor in good health and CMV-seronegative.

This rearrangement joins TRBV5-1 to TRBJ1-1; D gene unclear. There are 13 residues in the CDR3. Germline lookup yields CDR1 SGHRS and CDR2 YFSETQ. Trimming cost V 1 base and J 5 bases, with 9 bases left between them. As DNA, the CDR3 is TGCGCCAGCAGCTTGTGGGGAGGAACTGAAGCTTTCTTT. Its translation: CASSLWGGTEAFF.

The genes are TRBV19 and TRBJ1-5; D ambiguous. With 7 bases removed from V and 4 bases from J, the gap between germline ends came to 11 bases. The CDR3 extends over 13 amino acids. Germline values: CDR1 LNHDA, CDR2 SQIVND (reference sequence). The CDR3 reads CASTPWENQPQHF. For the CDR3, the DNA is TGTGCCAGTACCCCCTGGGAGAATCAGCCCCAGCATTTT.